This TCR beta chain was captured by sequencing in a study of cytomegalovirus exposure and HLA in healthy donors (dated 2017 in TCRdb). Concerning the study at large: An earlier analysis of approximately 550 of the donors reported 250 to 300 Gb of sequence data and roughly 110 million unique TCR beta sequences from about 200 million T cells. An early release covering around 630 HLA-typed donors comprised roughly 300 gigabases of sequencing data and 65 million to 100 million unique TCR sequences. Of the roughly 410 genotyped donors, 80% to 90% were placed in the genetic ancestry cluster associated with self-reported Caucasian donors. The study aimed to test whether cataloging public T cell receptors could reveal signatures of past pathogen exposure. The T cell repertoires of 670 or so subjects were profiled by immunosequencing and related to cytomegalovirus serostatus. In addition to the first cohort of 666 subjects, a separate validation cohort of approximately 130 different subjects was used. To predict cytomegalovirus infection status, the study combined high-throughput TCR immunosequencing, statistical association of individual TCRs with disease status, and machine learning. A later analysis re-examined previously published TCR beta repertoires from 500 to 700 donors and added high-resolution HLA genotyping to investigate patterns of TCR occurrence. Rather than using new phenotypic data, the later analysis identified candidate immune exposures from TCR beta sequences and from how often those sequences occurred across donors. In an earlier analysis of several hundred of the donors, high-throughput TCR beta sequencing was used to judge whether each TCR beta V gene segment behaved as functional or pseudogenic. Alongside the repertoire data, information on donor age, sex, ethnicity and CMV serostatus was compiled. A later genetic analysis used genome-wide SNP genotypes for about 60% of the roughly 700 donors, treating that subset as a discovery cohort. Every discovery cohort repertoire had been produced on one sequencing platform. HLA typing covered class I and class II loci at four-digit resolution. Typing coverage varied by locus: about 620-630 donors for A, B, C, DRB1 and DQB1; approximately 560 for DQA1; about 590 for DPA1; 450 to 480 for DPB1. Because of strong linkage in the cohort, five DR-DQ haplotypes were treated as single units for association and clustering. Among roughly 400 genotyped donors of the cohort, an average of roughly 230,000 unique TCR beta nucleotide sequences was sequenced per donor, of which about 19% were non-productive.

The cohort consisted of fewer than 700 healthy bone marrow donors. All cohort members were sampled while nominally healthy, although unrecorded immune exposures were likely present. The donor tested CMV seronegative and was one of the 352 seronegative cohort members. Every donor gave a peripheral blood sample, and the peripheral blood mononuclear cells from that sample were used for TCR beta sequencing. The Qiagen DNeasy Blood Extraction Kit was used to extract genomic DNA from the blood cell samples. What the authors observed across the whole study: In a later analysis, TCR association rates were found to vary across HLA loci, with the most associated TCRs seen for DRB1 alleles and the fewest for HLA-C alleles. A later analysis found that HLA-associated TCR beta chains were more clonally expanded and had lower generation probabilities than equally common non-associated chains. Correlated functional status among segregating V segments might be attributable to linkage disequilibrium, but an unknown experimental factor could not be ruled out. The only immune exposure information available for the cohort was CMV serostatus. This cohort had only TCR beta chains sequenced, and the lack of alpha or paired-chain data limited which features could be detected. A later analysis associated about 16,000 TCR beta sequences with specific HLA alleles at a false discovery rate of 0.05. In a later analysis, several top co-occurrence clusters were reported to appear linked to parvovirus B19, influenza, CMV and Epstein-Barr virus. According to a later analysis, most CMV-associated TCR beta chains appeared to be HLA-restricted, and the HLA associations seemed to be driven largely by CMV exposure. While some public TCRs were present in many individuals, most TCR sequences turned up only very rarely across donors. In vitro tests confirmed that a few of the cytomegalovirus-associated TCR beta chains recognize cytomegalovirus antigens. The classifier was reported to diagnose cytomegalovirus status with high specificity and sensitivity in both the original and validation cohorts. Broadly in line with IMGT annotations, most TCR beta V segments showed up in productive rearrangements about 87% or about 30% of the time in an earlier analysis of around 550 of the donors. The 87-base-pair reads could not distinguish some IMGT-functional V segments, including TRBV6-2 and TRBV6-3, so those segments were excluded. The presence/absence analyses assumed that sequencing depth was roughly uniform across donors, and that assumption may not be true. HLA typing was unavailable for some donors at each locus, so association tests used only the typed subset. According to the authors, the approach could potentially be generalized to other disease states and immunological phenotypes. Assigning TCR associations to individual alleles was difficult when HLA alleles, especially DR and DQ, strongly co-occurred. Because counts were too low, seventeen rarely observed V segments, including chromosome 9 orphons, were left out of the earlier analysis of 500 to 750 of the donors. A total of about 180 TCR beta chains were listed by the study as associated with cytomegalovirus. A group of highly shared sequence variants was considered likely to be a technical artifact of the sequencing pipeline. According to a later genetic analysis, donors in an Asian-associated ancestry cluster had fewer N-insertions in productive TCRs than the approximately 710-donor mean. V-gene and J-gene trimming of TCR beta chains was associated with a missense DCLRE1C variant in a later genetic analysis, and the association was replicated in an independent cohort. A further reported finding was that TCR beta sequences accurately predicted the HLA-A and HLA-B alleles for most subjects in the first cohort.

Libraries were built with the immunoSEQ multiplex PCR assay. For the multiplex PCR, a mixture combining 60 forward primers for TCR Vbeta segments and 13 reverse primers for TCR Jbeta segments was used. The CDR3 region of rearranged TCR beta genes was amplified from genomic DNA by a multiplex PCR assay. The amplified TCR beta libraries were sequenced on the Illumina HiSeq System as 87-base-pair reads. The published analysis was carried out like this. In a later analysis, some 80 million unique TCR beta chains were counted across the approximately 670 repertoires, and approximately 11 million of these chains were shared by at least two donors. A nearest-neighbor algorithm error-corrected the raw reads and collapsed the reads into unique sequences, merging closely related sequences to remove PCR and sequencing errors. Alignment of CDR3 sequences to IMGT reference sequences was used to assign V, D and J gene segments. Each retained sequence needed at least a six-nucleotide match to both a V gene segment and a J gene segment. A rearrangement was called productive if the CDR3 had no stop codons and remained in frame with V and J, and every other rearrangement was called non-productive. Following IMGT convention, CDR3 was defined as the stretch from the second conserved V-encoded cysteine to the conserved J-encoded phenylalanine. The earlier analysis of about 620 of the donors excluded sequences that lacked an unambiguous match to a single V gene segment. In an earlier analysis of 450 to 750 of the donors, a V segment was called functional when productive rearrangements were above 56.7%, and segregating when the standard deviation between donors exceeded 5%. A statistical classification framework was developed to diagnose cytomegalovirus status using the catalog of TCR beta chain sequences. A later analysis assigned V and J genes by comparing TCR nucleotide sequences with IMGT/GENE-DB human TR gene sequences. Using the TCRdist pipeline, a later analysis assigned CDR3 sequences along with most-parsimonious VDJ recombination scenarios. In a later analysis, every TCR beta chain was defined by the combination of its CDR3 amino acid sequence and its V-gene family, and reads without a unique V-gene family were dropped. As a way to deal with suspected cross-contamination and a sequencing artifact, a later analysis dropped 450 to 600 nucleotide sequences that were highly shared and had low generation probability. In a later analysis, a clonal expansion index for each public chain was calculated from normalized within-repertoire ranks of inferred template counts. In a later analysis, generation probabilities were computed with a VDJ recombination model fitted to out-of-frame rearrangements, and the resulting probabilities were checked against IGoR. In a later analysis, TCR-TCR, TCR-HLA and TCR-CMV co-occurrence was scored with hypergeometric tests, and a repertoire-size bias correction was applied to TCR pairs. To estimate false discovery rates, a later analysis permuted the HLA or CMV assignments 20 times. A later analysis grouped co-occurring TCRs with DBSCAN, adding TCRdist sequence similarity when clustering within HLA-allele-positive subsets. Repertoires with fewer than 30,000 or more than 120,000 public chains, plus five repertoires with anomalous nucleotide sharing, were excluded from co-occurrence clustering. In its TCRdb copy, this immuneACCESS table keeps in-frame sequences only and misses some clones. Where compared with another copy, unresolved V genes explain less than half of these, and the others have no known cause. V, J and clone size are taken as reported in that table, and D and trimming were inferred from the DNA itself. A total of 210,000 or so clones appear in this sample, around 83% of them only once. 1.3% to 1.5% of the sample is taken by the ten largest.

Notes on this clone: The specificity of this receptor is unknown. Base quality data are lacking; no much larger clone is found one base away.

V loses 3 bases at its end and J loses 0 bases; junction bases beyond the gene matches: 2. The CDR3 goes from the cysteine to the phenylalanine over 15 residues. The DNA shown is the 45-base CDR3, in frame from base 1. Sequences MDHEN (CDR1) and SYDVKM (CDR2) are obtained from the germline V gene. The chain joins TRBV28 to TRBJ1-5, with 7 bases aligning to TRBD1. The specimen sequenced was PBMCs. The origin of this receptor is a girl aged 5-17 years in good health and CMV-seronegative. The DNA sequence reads TGTGCCAGCAGTTTCCCAGGGGGTAGCAATCAGCCCCAGCATTTT. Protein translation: CASSFPGGSNQPQHF.